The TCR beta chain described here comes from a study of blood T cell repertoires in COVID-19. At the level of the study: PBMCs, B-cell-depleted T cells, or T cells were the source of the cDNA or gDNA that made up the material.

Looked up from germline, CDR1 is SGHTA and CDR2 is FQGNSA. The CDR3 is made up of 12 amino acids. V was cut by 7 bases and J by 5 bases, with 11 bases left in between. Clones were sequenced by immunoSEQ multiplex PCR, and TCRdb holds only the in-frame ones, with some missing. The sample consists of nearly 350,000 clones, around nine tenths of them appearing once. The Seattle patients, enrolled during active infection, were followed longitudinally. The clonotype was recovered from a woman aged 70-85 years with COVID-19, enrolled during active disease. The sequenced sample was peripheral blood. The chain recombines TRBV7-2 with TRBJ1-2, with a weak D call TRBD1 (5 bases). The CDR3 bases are TGTGCCAGCAACCTAGGGGTATATGGCTACACCTTC. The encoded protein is CASNLGVYGYTF.